This entry lists 29 T cell receptor beta chains sequenced from one sample in a study of blood T cell repertoires in COVID-19. The assay was immunoSEQ multiplex PCR, and TCRdb's table has in-frame clones only and misses some. This sample yields tens of thousands of clones, of which roughly 74% are seen a single time; roughly 6% belongs to the top ten. The material sequenced was peripheral blood. The origin of the receptors is a man in his 70s with COVID-19, enrolled during active disease.

This chain uses TRBV9 with TRBJ2-1; 9 nucleotides agree with TRBD2. Germline CDR1 SGDLS, CDR2 YYNGEE. The junction had 7 bases not matched to a gene; V was cut back by 0 bases and J by 9 bases. This CDR3 is 15 amino acids long. The CDR3, as DNA: TGTGCCAGCAGCGTAGTGGGCGGGAGGGGGGTTGAGCAGTTCTTC. Translation gives CASSVVGGRGVEQFF.

This clone was recorded only once. The chain employs TRBV6-5 and TRBJ2-3, with TRBD2 matching over 8 bases. The CDR3 is 15 amino acids. Trimming removed 5 bases from V and 1 base from J; junction bases left unmatched: 5. CDR1 MNHEY and CDR2 SVGAGI come from the germline V gene. The CDR3 is CASSRLAGRTDTQYF. CDR3 nucleotide sequence: TGTGCCAGCAGTCGTCTAGCGGGCCGCACAGATACGCAGTATTTT.

DNA of the CDR3: TGCGCCAGCAGTCGGGGAGGGACGGCAAACCAAGAGACCCAGTACTTC. Residues: CASSRGGTANQETQYF. V and J are TRBV5-1 and TRBJ2-5; 7 bases are a match to TRBD2. The CDR3 runs 16 residues. CDR1 and CDR2 (germline): SGHRS, YFSETQ. Losses at the gene ends were 5 bases for V and 0 bases for J; bases not matched to a gene: 10.

This rearrangement joins TRBV4-3 to TRBJ2-3; 9 bases line up with TRBD1. The CDR3 is made up of 16 amino acids. The J segment lost 2 bases and the V segment lost 1 base, leaving 4 bases of the junction unmatched. CDR1 is LGHNA and CDR2 is YSLEER in the germline V gene. The CDR3 is CASSQGTGANTDTQYF. The CDR3 DNA reads TGCGCCAGCAGCCAAGGGACAGGGGCTAACACAGATACGCAGTATTTT.

The gene calls are TRBV7-2 and TRBJ1-2; D is unclear. CDR1 is SGHTA, CDR2 FQGNSA, per germline. The CDR3 is made up of 12 amino acids. V was pared by 4 bases and J by 8 bases, with 11 bases between. CDR3 sequence reads: CASSSTDTGYTF. Here the CDR3 DNA reads TGTGCCAGCAGCTCCACTGATACCGGCTACACCTTC.

CDR3 in DNA: TGCAGCGTGACGACAGATAACTATGGCTACACCTTC. Its protein product is CSVTTDNYGYTF. The chain joins TRBV29-1 to TRBJ1-2; the D gene is possibly TRBD1 (5 bases). In germline, CDR1 is SQVTM, CDR2 ANQGSEA. V lost 6 bases and J 1 base, leaving 9 bases between the germline ends. CDR3 length: 12 residues.

The V gene is TRBV25-1, the J gene TRBJ2-4; 9 nucleotides match TRBD1. Germline trimming cut 5 bases from V and 5 bases from J; bases unmatched to any gene: 4. This CDR3 has 14 residues. Germline CDR1 is MGHDK and CDR2 is SYGVNS. As DNA, the CDR3 is TGTGCCAGCAGTAAGGGACAGGGCGAAAACATTCAGTACTTC. It codes for CASSKGQGENIQYF.

This clone has just a few counts. V and J are TRBV6-5 and TRBJ2-7; 8 bases are a match to TRBD1. Germline CDR1 is MNHEY and CDR2 is SVGAGI. The CDR3 totals 15 residues. Trimming cost V 6 bases and J 3 bases; bases outside gene matches: 10. Written as DNA, the CDR3 is TGTGCCAGCAGAGCGAGTCAGGGGGCGGGCTACGAGCAGTACTTC. Its translation: CASRASQGAGYEQYF.

The V call is TRBV21-1, the J call TRBJ1-5; the D call of TRBD1 is as the table states it, not checked on the DNA. TRBV21-1 is labeled a pseudogene. CDR3 length: 18 amino acids. The CDR3 sequence is CASSKEDGRAPRGQPQHF. In DNA form, the CDR3 reads TGTGCCAGCAGCAAAGAGGACGGCAGGGCTCCAAGGGGGCAGCCCCAGCATTTT.

This clone was seen just once. The CDR3 DNA reads as TGTGCCAGCAGCGGAGACAGGGGAAAGGGGGGCTACACCTTC. Translation gives CASSGDRGKGGYTF. This sequence joins TRBV7-8 and TRBJ1-2; 8 bases fit TRBD1. Unmatched junction bases numbered 10, after V lost 5 bases and J lost 8 bases. This CDR3 is 14 amino acids long. CDR1 is SGHVS, CDR2 FQNEAQ, per germline.

The chain uses TRBV6-5 and TRBJ1-4, with 7 positions matching TRBD1. The CDR3 sequence is 14 residues long. The J segment lost 3 bases and the V segment lost 5 bases, leaving 3 bases of the junction unmatched. Germline V gene data show CDR1 as MNHEY and CDR2 as SVGAGI. The CDR3 bases are TGTGCCAGCAGTACAGGGGAGGCTAATGAAAAACTGTTTTTT. Protein: CASSTGEANEKLFF.

The rearrangement uses TRBV28 and TRBJ1-1, with no clear D. V gave up 7 bases and J gave up 2 bases, with 11 bases separating them. Germline V gene sequence: CDR1 MDHEN, CDR2 SYDVKM. This CDR3 is built from 13 residues. The CDR3 sequence: CASMRGFNTEAFF. CDR3 nucleotides: TGTGCCAGCATGAGAGGGTTTAACACTGAAGCTTTCTTT.

This clone was found a few times. CDR3 protein: CASSLGEKAFF. Here the CDR3 DNA reads TGTGCCAGCAGTCTTGGGGAGAAAGCTTTCTTT. V and J are TRBV2 and TRBJ1-1; D remains ambiguous. V was pared by 5 bases and J by 9 bases, with 10 bases between. The CDR3 loop spans 11 amino acids. Germline V gene sequence: CDR1 SNHLY, CDR2 FYNNEI.

This clone was recorded many times. The chain employs TRBV2 and TRBJ2-5; tentatively, D is TRBD1 (5 bases). V was cut by 5 bases and J by 5 bases, with 21 bases left in between. The CDR3 has 16 amino acids. Germline V gene sequence: CDR1 SNHLY, CDR2 FYNNEI. CDR3 in DNA: TGTGCCAGCAGTACCATTGAATTGGGGCTGAAGGAGACCCAGTACTTC. This sequence encodes CASSTIELGLKETQYF.

This clone was picked up one time. The V and J genes are TRBV30 and TRBJ1-2; no clear D gene. This CDR3 contains 11 residues. The V and J ends lost 3 bases and 8 bases respectively, with 10 bases between them. Germline V gene lookup returns CDR1 GTSNPN and CDR2 SVGIG (reference sequence). The CDR3 loop is CAWSRNGGYTF. The CDR3 DNA reads as TGTGCCTGGAGCCGAAACGGGGGCTACACCTTC.

The chain employs TRBV27 and TRBJ2-7, with 7 bases fitting TRBD2. The CDR3 is 18 residues long. Germline CDR1 is MNHEY and CDR2 is SMNVEV (reference sequence). V gave up 5 bases and J gave up 0 bases; unmatched junction bases: 16. In nucleotides, the CDR3 is TGTGCCAGCAGTCCATCACCCCCCGTGCTAGCGGACTCCTACGAGCAGTACTTC. Protein: CASSPSPPVLADSYEQYF.

This rearrangement joins TRBV5-1 to TRBJ2-5; a weak D match, TRBD2 (6 bases). This CDR3 region has 14 residues. Germline V gene lookup returns CDR1 SGHRS and CDR2 YFSETQ. Trimming removed 4 bases at V and 2 bases at J, with 12 bases between. The CDR3 spells CASSTGGLQETQYF. The DNA for the CDR3 is TGCGCCAGCAGCACAGGAGGGCTACAAGAGACCCAGTACTTC.

J is TRBJ1-5 and V is TRBV3-1 (or the pseudogene TRBV3-2); no clear D gene. V gave up 0 bases and J gave up 9 bases, with 12 bases separating them. The CDR3 totals 14 residues. CDR1 LGHDT and CDR2 YNNKEL come from the germline V gene (reference sequence). CDR3 sequence reads: CASSQDTVTGPQHF. DNA for the CDR3: TGTGCCAGCAGCCAAGACACCGTTACGGGGCCCCAGCATTTT.

V and J are TRBV30 and TRBJ1-2, with D perhaps TRBD1 (6 bases). Trimming shortened V by 3 bases and J by 6 bases, and 23 bases separated the two germline ends. The germline V gene has CDR1 GTSNPN and CDR2 SVGIG (reference sequence). The CDR3 is 16 residues long. CDR3 sequence reads: CAWSPYLVIGGNGYTF. The CDR3 bases are TGTGCCTGGAGCCCTTACCTCGTAATAGGGGGTAATGGCTACACCTTC.

V is TRBV5-1 and J is TRBJ1-1; weak D call: TRBD1 (6 bases). Germline lookup yields CDR1 SGHRS and CDR2 YFSETQ. The CDR3 loop spans 15 amino acids. V lost 3 bases and J lost 4, with 16 bases in between. In nucleotides, the CDR3 is TGCGCCAGCAGCTATCGTGAAGGGGGTGGCACTGAAGCTTTCTTT. Translation gives CASSYREGGGTEAFF.

The chain joins TRBV6-5 to TRBJ2-7; no clear D. Deletions cut 7 bases from V and 6 bases from J, with 19 bases between. This CDR3 is built from 14 residues. Germline lookup yields CDR1 MNHEY and CDR2 SVGAGI. This CDR3 is CASISRRPGGEQYF. CDR3 bases: TGTGCCAGCATCTCCCGCCGGCCCGGCGGCGAGCAGTACTTC.

The CDR3 protein is CASSQVASGGELFF. The CDR3 coding sequence is TGTGCCAGCAGCCAAGTAGCCTCCGGCGGGGAGCTGTTTTTT. The rearrangement joins TRBV4-2 to TRBJ2-2; no firm D call. CDR1 is LGHNA, CDR2 YNFKEQ, per germline. CDR3 length equals 14 residues. Deletions cut 1 base from V and 7 bases from J, with 10 bases between.

The chain couples TRBV28 to TRBJ2-6, with TRBD1 as a possible D gene (5 bases). The ends were cut back, 6 bases at V and 4 bases at J, with 13 bases in the middle. CDR3 size: 15 residues. Germline CDR1 and CDR2: MDHEN and SYDVKM. The CDR3 sequence: CASSPRGWGANVLTF. The CDR3 bases are TGTGCCAGCAGCCCAAGGGGCTGGGGGGCCAACGTCCTGACTTTC. The full variable domain, with the rest looked up from reference TRBV28 and TRBJ2-6, is DVKVTQSSRYLVKRTGEKVFLECVQDMDHENMFWYRQDPGLGLRLIYFSYDVKMKEKGDIPEGYSVSREKKERFSLILESASTNQTSMYLCASSPRGWGANVLTFGAGSRLTVL.

The genes are TRBV7-8 and TRBJ1-2; tentatively, D is TRBD1 (6 bases). V lost 5 bases, J lost 5 bases, and 12 bases lay in between. The CDR3 has 13 amino acids. Germline assignment: CDR1 SGHVS and CDR2 FQNEAQ. The CDR3 bases are TGTGCCAGCAGCCGTGAAAGGGGGTATGGCTACACCTTC. Translated: CASSRERGYGYTF.

In its sample, this clone was seen a few times. CDR3 protein: CASSPHPWTGGPTTNTEAFF. The CDR3 coding sequence is TGTGCCAGCAGTCCGCACCCCTGGACAGGGGGCCCCACAACGAACACTGAAGCTTTCTTT. The chain links TRBV27 to TRBJ1-1; TRBD1 aligns across 11 bases. Germline V gives CDR1 MNHEY, CDR2 SMNVEV (reference sequence). The CDR3 loop spans 20 amino acids. V trimming: 5 bases; J trimming: 1 base; junction bases outside the gene matches: 18.

The chain couples TRBV4-1 to TRBJ2-3; TRBD2 matches 12 bases. CDR3 length: 18 amino acids. Germline CDR1 reads MGHRA; CDR2 reads YSYEKL. V was clipped by 0 bases and J by 5 bases; unmatched bases: 9. CDR3 DNA sequence: TGCGCCAGCAGCCAAGATCTTCCTAGCGGGGGGGCCCGAGATACGCAGTATTTT. Translated: CASSQDLPSGGARDTQYF.

V is TRBV14 and J is TRBJ2-7; TRBD1 agrees at 8 bases. The CDR3 length is 12 residues. V lost 4 bases and J lost 6; bases outside the gene matches: 2. Germline-derived CDR1 and CDR2 are SGHDN and FVKESK. The CDR3 DNA follows: TGTGCCAGCAGCCCACAGGGGGTCGAGCAGTACTTC. Translating it yields CASSPQGVEQYF.

This clone was observed a handful of times. The gene calls are TRBV6-6 and TRBJ2-7; the D is unclear. The germline V and J ends were trimmed by 0 bases and 4 bases, with 7 bases remaining between them. The CDR3 totals 13 residues. Germline CDR1 reads MNHNY; CDR2 reads SVGAGI (reference sequence). The DNA for the CDR3 is TGTGCCAGCAGTTACTCGGCGGATTACGAGCAGTACTTC. Translated: CASSYSADYEQYF.

The sample holds one count of this clone. The V and J genes are TRBV29-1 and TRBJ1-1; 7 bases match TRBD1. The CDR3 consists of 12 residues. Per germline, CDR1 SQVTM and CDR2 ANQGSEA. The V segment lost 3 bases and the J segment 12 bases; nucleotides outside the gene matches: 10. CDR3 in amino acids: CSVDGTDTETFF. The CDR3 DNA reads TGCAGCGTTGATGGGACAGATACTGAGACTTTCTTT.